The clone carrying this T cell receptor (beta chain) came up a few times. Its antigen is currently unknown. The data stem from a study of identical twins. Study-level points and caveats: High-abundance cord blood beta clonotypes had fewer insertions; memory repertoires showed none.

CDR3 size: 15 residues. Per germline, CDR1 SQVTM and CDR2 ANQGSEA. All donors were healthy, and all were Caucasian. Using its own MiXCR run on the 5' RACE reads, TCRdb lists one record per CDR3 protein. The sample shows 400,000 to 500,000 distinct CDR3 sequences, 15% to 20% of them seen only once. Material: naive T cells sorted from blood. The genes are TRBV29-1 and TRBJ2-2, with D possibly TRBD1 on 6 matching bases. This clonotype originated in a man aged 45 to 65 in good health. In nucleotides, the CDR3 is TGCGGAGCCTCCACCGGGACACCGAACACCGGGGAGCTGTTTTTT. It is translated as CGASTGTPNTGELFF.